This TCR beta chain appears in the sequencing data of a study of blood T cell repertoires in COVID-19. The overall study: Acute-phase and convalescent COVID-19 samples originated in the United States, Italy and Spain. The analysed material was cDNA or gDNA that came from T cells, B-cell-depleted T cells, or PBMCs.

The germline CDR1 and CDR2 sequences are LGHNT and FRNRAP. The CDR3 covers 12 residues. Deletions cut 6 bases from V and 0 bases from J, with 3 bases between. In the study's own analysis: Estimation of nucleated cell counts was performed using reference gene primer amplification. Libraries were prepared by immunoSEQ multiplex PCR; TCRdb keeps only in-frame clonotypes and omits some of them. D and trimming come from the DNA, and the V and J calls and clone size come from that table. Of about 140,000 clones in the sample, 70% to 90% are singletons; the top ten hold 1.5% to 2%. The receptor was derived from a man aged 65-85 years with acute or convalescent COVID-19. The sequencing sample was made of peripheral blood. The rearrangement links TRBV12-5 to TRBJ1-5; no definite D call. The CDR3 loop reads CASGYSNQPQHF. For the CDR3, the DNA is TGTGCTAGTGGATATAGCAATCAGCCCCAGCATTTT.